What follows describes a single T cell receptor (beta chain). It lacks a known antigen. No much larger clonotype is one base removed from it; base qualities were not supplied. Reading the germline V gene gives CDR1 SGHDT and CDR2 YYEEEE. The CDR3 sequence holds 19 residues, the cysteine and phenylalanine included. The read is trimmed to its CDR3 DNA, 57 bases read in frame from base 1. Clipping removes 0 bases from V and 11 bases from J, with 20 as the unmatched junction base count. The donors were included in the validation cohort of roughly 130 subjects, a group kept apart from the roughly 680-subject first cohort. The data derive from a study of cytomegalovirus exposure and HLA in healthy donors (dated by TCRdb to about 2017). About the study as a whole: According to a later analysis, one platform produced both the 100 to 150 validation repertoires and the 620 or so repertoires of the first cohort. High-throughput TCR immunosequencing, statistical association of individual TCRs with disease status, and machine learning were combined to predict cytomegalovirus infection status. The study was designed to test whether signatures of past pathogen exposure could be identified by cataloging public T cell receptors. In addition to the first cohort of around 670 subjects, a separate validation cohort of under 150 different subjects was used.

Findings and caveats that apply to the study as a whole: The authors suggested that the approach could potentially be extended to other disease states and immunological phenotypes. A few of the identified cytomegalovirus-associated TCR beta chains were confirmed in vitro to be specific for cytomegalovirus antigens. A later analysis lacked HLA typing for the validation cohort, so it scored co-occurrence in that cohort across all 110 or so repertoires. Most TCR sequences were seen in very few donors, while some public TCRs were found in many individuals. In a later analysis, TCRs clustered in the first cohort were found to also tend to co-occur in the roughly 120 validation repertoires, with about 94% of cluster scores above 0. The classifier was reported to diagnose cytomegalovirus status with high specificity and sensitivity in both the original and validation cohorts. The study gave a list of 150 to 200 TCR beta chains associated with cytomegalovirus.

The library came from the immunoSEQ multiplex PCR assay. The authors processed their data as follows. A statistical classification framework was built to diagnose cytomegalovirus status from the catalog of TCR beta chain sequences. Entries here come from immuneACCESS through TCRdb and include only in-frame sequences with V and J called. Some clones fail to appear in such tables; in the studies checked, an unresolved V gene covers under half of the shortfall, and the cause of the remainder is unknown. That table supplies the V and J calls and clone size; D and trimming were determined from the DNA. This sample has around 180,000 clones in its table, and around 88% of those were observed once. Over 1.3% of the sample is in the top ten clones.

The sequence joins TRBV5-6 to TRBJ1-1, and 12 bases in between align with TRBD1. The sequencing sample was made of PBMCs. This clonotype was obtained from a woman aged 18-29 years in good health and CMV-seronegative. CDR3 region: CASSLVADAGTGGPYEAFF. The nucleotides read TGTGCCAGCAGCTTGGTTGCCGACGCCGGGACAGGGGGCCCCTATGAGGCTTTCTTT.